A selection of T cell receptor beta chains follows, all from one sample in a study of blood T cell repertoires in COVID-19. Assay: immunoSEQ multiplex PCR; the TCRdb copy retains only in-frame clones and omits some. The data contain about 270,000 clones, approximately 86% of them singletons. What was sequenced was peripheral blood. These receptors were obtained from a man aged 40-50 years who had recovered from COVID-19. Each CDR3 is given with its conserved first and last residue. Each record gives: V gene, D gene, clone size, J gene, CDR3 DNA, CDR3 protein. The D gene is left open where the match is weak. Clone size is given for some rows only: seen once, a few or many times, or a class if the clone is expanded.

>TRBV12-3/TRBV12-4|-|few|TRBJ2-7
TGTGCCAGCAGTTTTACAGGGGCGGGAGAGCAGTACTTC
CASSFTGAGEQYF
>TRBV18|TRBD1|-|TRBJ2-7
TGTGCCAGCTCCCCCGAGGGGACAGGGGGCGCGGGGCAGTACTTC
CASSPEGTGGAGQYF
>TRBV10-1|TRBD2|-|TRBJ2-7
TGCGCCATTAAACTAGCGGGGCATCCGACCTACGAGCAGTACTTC
CAIKLAGHPTYEQYF
>TRBV18|-|-|TRBJ2-1
TGTGCCAGCTCACCGGTAGTAAGGACAGAGGCCCAGACAGCACAGTTCTTC
CASSPVVRTEAQTAQFF
>TRBV7-2|-|-|TRBJ1-2
TGTGCCAGCAGCCCGCCGATAGCCTATGGCTACACCTTC
CASSPPIAYGYTF
>TRBV19|TRBD2|-|TRBJ2-1
TGTGCCAGTATGCCGGGACTAGCGGGAGCAAAGCAGTTCTTC
CASMPGLAGAKQFF
>TRBV7-9|TRBD1|-|TRBJ1-5
TGTGCCAGCAGCGGGGGACAGGGGGCGTATCAGCCCCAGCATTTT
CASSGGQGAYQPQHF
>TRBV7-2|TRBD1|-|TRBJ2-2
TGTGCCAGCAGCAGCAGGGACAGGGGGCCCACCGGGGAGCTGTTTTTT
CASSSRDRGPTGELFF
>TRBV11-3|TRBD1|-|TRBJ2-7
TGTGCCAGCAGCCTGCATGGGACAGCCCCTCTGGAGGAGCAGTACTTC
CASSLHGTAPLEEQYF
>TRBV11-3|-|-|TRBJ2-7
TGTGCCAGCAGCCGTTTGGAACTAGTCTACGAGCAGTACTTC
CASSRLELVYEQYF
>TRBV9|TRBD2|-|TRBJ2-1
TGTGCCAGCAGCGTAGCTCACGTGACTAGCGGGAGTAACATGTTCTTC
CASSVAHVTSGSNMFF
>TRBV7-8|-|-|TRBJ1-2
TGTGCCAGCAGCTCAAAGACAGGTGGCATCACCTTC
CASSSKTGGITF
>TRBV11-3|-|few|TRBJ2-2
TGTGCCAGCAGCTTAGCCCAGGGTGTCGGCGGGGAGCTGTTTTTT
CASSLAQGVGGELFF
>TRBV5-1|TRBD1|-|TRBJ2-7
TGCGCCAGCAGCTGGACAGGGTTCTCCTACGAGCAGTACTTC
CASSWTGFSYEQYF
>TRBV11-2|TRBD2|-|TRBJ2-2
TGTGCCAGCAGCCACGGACTAGCGGGAGGCCGAACCGGGGAGCTGTTTTTT
CASSHGLAGGRTGELFF
>TRBV7-2|-|-|TRBJ1-1
TGTGCCAGCAGCTTTCCCCAGATACAGGGCGGAACTGAAGCTTTCTTT
CASSFPQIQGGTEAFF
>TRBV9|TRBD1|-|TRBJ2-3
TGTGCCAGCAGCAGATCCGGGACAGGAAAAGATACGCAGTATTTT
CASSRSGTGKDTQYF
>TRBV20-1|-|-|TRBJ1-4
TGCAGTGCCACCCTAAATGAAAAACTGTTTTTT
CSATLNEKLFF
>TRBV3-1/TRBV3-2|-|-|TRBJ1-1
TGTGCCAGCAGCCCCCAAGGGGGAGGGTGGAATGAAGCTTTCTTT
CASSPQGGGWNEAFF
>TRBV3-1/TRBV3-2|TRBD2|few|TRBJ2-3
TGTGCCAGCAGCCAAGATACCCTAGCGGGGGGGACTCAATCAGATACGCAGTATTTT
CASSQDTLAGGTQSDTQYF
>TRBV12-3/TRBV12-4|-|-|TRBJ2-5
TGTGCCAGCAGTTTAAGGGGGGAGACCCAGTACTTC
CASSLRGETQYF
>TRBV4-1|-|-|TRBJ2-1
TGCGCCAGCAGCCATCTAACTGGAGTGAATGAGCAGTTCTTC
CASSHLTGVNEQFF
>TRBV4-3|-|many|TRBJ1-2
TGCGCCAGCAGCCCCCTCACTGGAGGGTCAGCCTATGGCTACACCTTC
CASSPLTGGSAYGYTF
>TRBV11-2|TRBD2|-|TRBJ2-3
TGTGCCAGCAGCTTGGGACTAGCGGGAGGGCCAGGTACGCAGTATTTT
CASSLGLAGGPGTQYF
>TRBV30|TRBD1|-|TRBJ2-1
TGTGCCTGGAGTACTACCGGGACAGGGGGCCTCTTC
CAWSTTGTGGLF
>TRBV7-6|TRBD2|-|TRBJ2-1
TGTGCCAGCAGCCTAGGGACTAGCGGGAGGGCAGACGAGCAGTTCTTC
CASSLGTSGRADEQFF
>TRBV14|TRBD1|-|TRBJ2-6
TGTGCCAGCAGCCATCCCAGGGGGCCTGGGGCCAACGTCCTGACTTTC
CASSHPRGPGANVLTF
>TRBV30|-|-|TRBJ1-5
TGTGCCTGGGGCCCCACCGAGATGCGCAATCAGCCCCAGCATTTT
CAWGPTEMRNQPQHF
>TRBV10-3|-|-|TRBJ2-7
TGTGCCACGTTCGCTGGGAGCCCCTACGAGCAGTACTTC
CATFAGSPYEQYF
>TRBV7-2|-|once|TRBJ1-1
TGTGCCAGCAGCTTAGTGGCAGGGTGGCACTCCGGTGGTGGGACTGAAGCTTTCTTT
CASSLVAGWHSGGGTEAFF
>TRBV11-2|-|-|TRBJ1-3
TGTGCCAGCAGCTTCCAAGCAGGCTCTGGAAACACCATATATTTT
CASSFQAGSGNTIYF
>TRBV2|-|-|TRBJ1-2
TGTGCCAGCAGTGCCACGGTTTATGGCTACACCTTC
CASSATVYGYTF
>TRBV7-2|-|-|TRBJ1-6
TGTGCCAGCAGCTTGGCCAGGTACAATTCACCCCTCCACTTT
CASSLARYNSPLHF
>TRBV6-2/TRBV6-3|TRBD2|-|TRBJ2-1
TGTGCCAGCAGTTACAAGGGGAGGACTAGCGGGGGGCGGGATGAGCAGTTCTTC
CASSYKGRTSGGRDEQFF
>TRBV4-3|-|-|TRBJ1-4
TGCGCCAGCAGCCAAGAGGGTTGGGGCCCGAATGAAAAACTGTTTTTT
CASSQEGWGPNEKLFF
>TRBV18|-|-|TRBJ2-3
TGTGCCAGCTCCCCTAAGGACTCGCAGTATTTT
CASSPKDSQYF
>TRBV7-2|-|-|TRBJ2-3
TGTGCCAGCAGCTTAACCCCAGCGAGACCAGATACGCAGTATTTT
CASSLTPARPDTQYF
>TRBV18|-|-|TRBJ2-7
TGTGCCAGCTCACCACCGCCAGGAAGCTACGAGCAGTACTTC
CASSPPPGSYEQYF
>TRBV28|TRBD2|-|TRBJ2-5
TGTGCCAGCAGTTCTCGGACTAGCGGGATGAAGACCCAGTACTTC
CASSSRTSGMKTQYF
>TRBV12-3/TRBV12-4|-|-|TRBJ1-2
TGTGCCAGCAGTTTCCAGGGTGACTATGGCTACACCTTC
CASSFQGDYGYTF
>TRBV6-6|-|-|TRBJ1-1
TGTGCCAGCAGGACTGACAGGATGGACACTGAAGCTTTCTTT
CASRTDRMDTEAFF
>TRBV6-5|TRBD1|-|TRBJ1-5
TGTGCCAGCAGCCACGGGACAGGGCTTCTACAGCCCCAGCATTTT
CASSHGTGLLQPQHF
>TRBV6-2/TRBV6-3|-|-|TRBJ2-7
TGTGCCAGCAGTCACCCCGGGGAGCAGTACTTC
CASSHPGEQYF
>TRBV29-1|-|-|TRBJ2-5
TGCTTAGGTCGGCGAGGGGAGACCCAGTACTTC
CLGRRGETQYF
>TRBV5-8|-|-|TRBJ2-5
TGTGCCAGCAGCTTGGACAAGGGAGCGGGGACCCAGTACTTC
CASSLDKGAGTQYF